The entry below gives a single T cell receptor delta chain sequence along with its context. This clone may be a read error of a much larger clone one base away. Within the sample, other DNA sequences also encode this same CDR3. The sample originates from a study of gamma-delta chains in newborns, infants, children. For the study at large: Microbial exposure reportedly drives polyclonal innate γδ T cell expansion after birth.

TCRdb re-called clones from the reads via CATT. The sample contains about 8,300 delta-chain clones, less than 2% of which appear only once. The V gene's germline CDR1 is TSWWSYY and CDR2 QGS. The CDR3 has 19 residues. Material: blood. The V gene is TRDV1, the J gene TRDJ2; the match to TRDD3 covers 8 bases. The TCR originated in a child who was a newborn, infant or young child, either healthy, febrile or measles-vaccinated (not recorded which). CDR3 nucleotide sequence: TGTGCTCTTGGGGAACAGGGCTTCCCACTGGGGGGTTGCACAGCACAACTATTCTTT. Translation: CALGEQGFPLGGCTAQLFF.